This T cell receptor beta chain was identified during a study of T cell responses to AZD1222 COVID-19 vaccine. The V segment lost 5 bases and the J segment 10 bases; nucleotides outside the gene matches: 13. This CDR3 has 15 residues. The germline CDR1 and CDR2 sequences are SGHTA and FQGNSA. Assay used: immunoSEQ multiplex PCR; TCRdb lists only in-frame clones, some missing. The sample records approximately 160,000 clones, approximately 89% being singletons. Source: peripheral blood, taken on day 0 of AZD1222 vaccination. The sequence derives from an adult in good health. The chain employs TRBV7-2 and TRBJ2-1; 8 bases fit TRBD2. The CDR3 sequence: CASSRSSGPQGEQFF. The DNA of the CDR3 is TGTGCCAGCAGCCGTTCTAGCGGGCCCCAGGGGGAGCAGTTCTTC. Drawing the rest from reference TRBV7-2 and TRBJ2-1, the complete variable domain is GAGVSQSPSNKVTEKGKDVELRCDPISGHTALYWYRQSLGQGLEFLIYFQGNSAPDKSGLPSDRFSAERTGGSVSTLTIQRTQQEDSAVYLCASSRSSGPQGEQFFGPGTRLTVL.